These T cell receptor beta chains were read from a single sample in a study of OX40 agonist ivuxolimab in advanced cancers. Profiling relied on immunoSEQ multiplex PCR, and the TCRdb table lists in-frame clones only, not all of them. This sample yields under 95,000 clones, of which roughly 85% are seen a single time; approximately 1.5% belongs to the top ten. Here the sequenced sample was CD4+ or CD8+ T cells sorted from blood, taken in a trial of the OX40 agonist ivuxolimab. Every receptor here comes from an adult with an advanced solid tumor such as melanoma, head and neck, liver or kidney cancer. The conserved cysteine and the conserved F or W are not part of the CDR3 here.

j_call	v_call	cdr3_aa
TRBJ2-6	TRBV6-6	ASRGQDRSGANVLT
TRBJ2-7	TRBV30	AWSRLAGGEQY
TRBJ2-5	TRBV5-6	ASSLADPLATQY
TRBJ2-1	TRBV30	AWSTASDGGGEQF
TRBJ2-5	TRBV13	ASSSPGLGMETQY
TRBJ2-7	TRBV7-6	ASSFRPGTSAYEQY
TRBJ2-1	TRBV9	ASSVELGPGLF
TRBJ2-3	TRBV5-6	ASSSGLAGMTSTDTQY
TRBJ2-5	TRBV18	ASSPLPRTGLNVETQY
TRBJ1-1	TRBV5-1	ASRLSQGTGTEAF